The rows below give T cell receptor beta chains drawn from one sample of a study of shared clonotypes between healthy human individuals. Assay: immunoSEQ multiplex PCR; the TCRdb copy retains only in-frame clones and omits some. The table records 90,000 to 120,000 clones, roughly 70% of them present only once. The sample consisted of memory CD8+ T cells sorted from blood. All receptors derive from a woman in her 30s in good health. CDR3s include the opening cysteine and the closing phenylalanine or tryptophan. A D gene is named only where the DNA matches it firmly. The listing skips clone size in some rows; elsewhere it reads once, few, many or a size class.

.,TRBD1,TRBV7-6,13,TRBJ1-2,TGTGCCAGCAGCCCGACAGGGGGGTATGGCTACACCTTC,CASSPTGGYGYTF
.,.,TRBV28,14,TRBJ2-7,TGTGCCAGCAGTTCCCCACGGCAGATCTACGAGCAGTACTTC,CASSSPRQIYEQYF
.,.,TRBV2,13,TRBJ1-1,TGTGCCAGCAGAGCGGACAGAGACACTGAAGCTTTCTTT,CASRADRDTEAFF
.,.,TRBV28,14,TRBJ2-7,TGTGCCAGCAGTCCCCAGGGAGGTTCCTACGAGCAGTACTTC,CASSPQGGSYEQYF
many,.,TRBV10-2,13,TRBJ2-2,TGCGCCAGCAGTCTATCCGAGACCGGGGAGCTGTTTTTT,CASSLSETGELFF
.,.,TRBV7-2,14,TRBJ2-7,TGTGCCAGCAGCTTAGTAGTTTTATCCTACGAGCAGTACTTC,CASSLVVLSYEQYF
.,TRBD2,TRBV27,16,TRBJ2-7,TGTGCCAGCAGCCACTCCGGGACTAGCTCGTCCTACGAGCAGTACTTC,CASSHSGTSSSYEQYF
.,.,TRBV5-1,17,TRBJ2-1,TGCGCCAGCAGCTTACGACCACTAGCACTCTTATACAATGAGCAGTTCTTC,CASSLRPLALLYNEQFF
.,.,TRBV5-4,13,TRBJ2-5,TGTGCCAGCAGCTTGGAACGGAAAGAGACCCAGTACTTC,CASSLERKETQYF
.,.,TRBV4-1,12,TRBJ1-1,TGCGCCAGCAGCCATGGGGGTCCTGAAGCTTTCTTT,CASSHGGPEAFF
.,.,TRBV6-5,15,TRBJ2-7,TGTGCCAGCAGCCACCGTTTAGCGAGCTCCTACGAGCAGTACTTC,CASSHRLASSYEQYF
.,TRBD2,TRBV18,15,TRBJ2-2,TGTGCCAGCTCACCTGGGAGGGCCGGAACCGGGGAGCTGTTTTTT,CASSPGRAGTGELFF
.,TRBD2,TRBV6-5,16,TRBJ2-1,TGTGCCAGCAGTTACTCTAGCGGGAGTTTCAACAATGAGCAGTTCTTC,CASSYSSGSFNNEQFF
many,TRBD1,TRBV28,15,TRBJ1-5,TGTGCCAGCAGTTTGACAGGGCAGTTCAATCAGCCCCAGCATTTT,CASSLTGQFNQPQHF
few,TRBD1,TRBV5-4,17,TRBJ1-2,TGTGCCAGCAGCTTCCCCGGTTCCGGGACAGCTACCTATGGCTACACCTTC,CASSFPGSGTATYGYTF
.,.,TRBV27,13,TRBJ2-1,TGTGCCAGCAGTTTATCCAGGTACAATGAGCAGTTCTTC,CASSLSRYNEQFF
few,TRBD1,TRBV27,15,TRBJ1-2,TGTGCCAGCAGTTTCTTAACAGGGGGGAACTATGGCTACACCTTC,CASSFLTGGNYGYTF
.,.,TRBV29-1,12,TRBJ2-3,TGCAGCGTGGTCCCGGTGGGTAATACGCAGTATTTT,CSVVPVGNTQYF
.,.,TRBV2,14,TRBJ2-3,TGTGCCAGCACCGTCTGGGCTAGCACAGATACGCAGTATTTT,CASTVWASTDTQYF
.,TRBD2,TRBV10-2,18,TRBJ2-5,TGCGCCACTATACCATCGGGACTAGCGGGAGGGTTTGGAGAGACCCAGTACTTC,CATIPSGLAGGFGETQYF
few,TRBD1,TRBV6-5,15,TRBJ2-2,TGTGCCAGCAGTTTGAACCTAGGACAGGCCGGGGAGCTGTTTTTT,CASSLNLGQAGELFF
.,TRBD1,TRBV6-6,13,TRBJ1-5,TGTGCCAGTCATCAGGGGGCTGAGCAGCCCCAGCATTTT,CASHQGAEQPQHF
once,TRBD2,TRBV9,17,TRBJ2-5,TGTGCCAGCAGCGTAGCGTGGGGCGGGAGTGTTTTAGAGACCCAGTACTTC,CASSVAWGGSVLETQYF
many,.,TRBV6-1,14,TRBJ2-7,TGTGCCAGCAGTGTACAGAGTCAGAACTACGAGCAGTACTTC,CASSVQSQNYEQYF
many,TRBD1,TRBV5-1,14,TRBJ1-2,TGCGCCAGCAGCGGACAGGGACAGAACTATGGCTACACCTTC,CASSGQGQNYGYTF
.,TRBD2,TRBV11-2,18,TRBJ2-3,TGTGCCAGCAGCTTAGTAGGGGTCGGAGCGGGAGATACAGATACGCAGTATTTT,CASSLVGVGAGDTDTQYF
.,TRBD2,TRBV7-9,16,TRBJ2-1,TGTGCCAGCAGTGAGTGGGGCGGGAGTTCCTACAATGAGCAGTTCTTC,CASSEWGGSSYNEQFF
.,.,TRBV20-1,11,TRBJ1-5,TGCAGTGCTAGAGGGTTGGGCCCCCAGCATTTT,CSARGLGPQHF
.,TRBD2,TRBV4-1,18,TRBJ2-7,TGCGCCAGCAGCCAAGGGAGGGCTAGCGGGAGGGCCGGGTACGAGCAGTACTTC,CASSQGRASGRAGYEQYF
.,TRBD2,TRBV5-1,16,TRBJ2-7,TGCGCCAGCAGCCCCCCCCAAGCGGGAGCGGCCCACGAGCAGTACTTC,CASSPPQAGAAHEQYF
few,.,TRBV6-1,14,TRBJ1-1,TGTGCCAGCAGGCCAGGGGTGGTTCGCACTGAAGCTTTCTTT,CASRPGVVRTEAFF
.,.,TRBV10-3,17,TRBJ2-5,TGTGCCATCAGTGACCCTGCGGAGGGCGCCCTTCAAGAGACCCAGTACTTC,CAISDPAEGALQETQYF
.,.,TRBV30,12,TRBJ1-1,TGTGCCTGGAGTCTAGGTTGGACTGAAGCTTTCTTT,CAWSLGWTEAFF
.,.,TRBV7-2,15,TRBJ2-7,TGTGCCAGCAGCTTAGGGGCAGGAGTCTCCTACGAGCAGTACTTC,CASSLGAGVSYEQYF
few,TRBD1,TRBV5-8,17,TRBJ1-4,TGTGCCAGCAGCTTGGCGACAGGGGGCTTCTCTAATGAAAAACTGTTTTTT,CASSLATGGFSNEKLFF
many,TRBD1,TRBV28,17,TRBJ1-2,TGTGCCAGCAGCCCAAACAGGGGGAGTACCTTTAACTATGGCTACACCTTC,CASSPNRGSTFNYGYTF
.,.,TRBV28,11,TRBJ1-4,TGTGCCAGCCATTCCAGGGGCTTGGTGTTTTTT,CASHSRGLVFF
few,.,TRBV28,14,TRBJ2-1,TGTGCCAGCAGTTTATACCTAGCGCCCAATGAGCAGTTCTTC,CASSLYLAPNEQFF
.,.,TRBV20-1,11,TRBJ2-1,TGCAGTGCTGGACAGTTTACTGAGCAGTTCTTC,CSAGQFTEQFF
.,.,TRBV4-2,13,TRBJ1-2,TGTGCCAGCAGCCAGATAGGGTCGTCTGGCTACACCTTC,CASSQIGSSGYTF
.,.,TRBV19,15,TRBJ1-3,TGTGCCAGTAGTCCCAAGGGGGGCCGAAGAAACACCATATATTTT,CASSPKGGRRNTIYF
.,.,TRBV18,20,TRBJ2-6,TGTGCCAGCTCACCACGCTGGGGCGAAGCACTCTATGGAGGGGCCAACGTCCTGACTTTC,CASSPRWGEALYGGANVLTF
few,.,TRBV27,14,TRBJ1-1,TGTGCCAGCAGTGGACGTATCAAAACGACTGAAGCTTTCTTT,CASSGRIKTTEAFF
once,.,TRBV16,13,TRBJ1-1,TGTGCCAGCAGCCTCGAACAGGGCTCGGGAGCTTTCTTT,CASSLEQGSGAFF
once,TRBD1,TRBV29-1,13,TRBJ2-7,TGCAGCGTTGAAGATGGACAGGGCTACGAGCAGTACTTC,CSVEDGQGYEQYF
.,TRBD1,TRBV7-6,14,TRBJ2-7,TGTGCCAGCAGCTTAGGGACAGGTTCCTACGAGCAGTACTTC,CASSLGTGSYEQYF
once,.,TRBV28,18,TRBJ1-5,TGTGCCAGCAGTTTTATCTGGGCGATCACTCGTAGCAATCAGCCCCAGCATTTT,CASSFIWAITRSNQPQHF
.,.,TRBV5-1,14,TRBJ2-7,TGCGCCAGCAGCCCAGACCTCAGTTCGTTCGAGCAGTACTTC,CASSPDLSSFEQYF
.,.,TRBV7-2,14,TRBJ2-7,TGTGCCAGCAGCTTAATATACACTACCTACGAGCAGTACTTC,CASSLIYTTYEQYF
many,TRBD1,TRBV6-4,15,TRBJ2-7,TGTGCCAGCAGTGAACAGGGGGCCAGCTCTTACGAGCAGTACTTC,CASSEQGASSYEQYF
once,TRBD1,TRBV6-4,15,TRBJ2-2,TGTGCCAGCAGGGGAGGACAGGGTGAAACCGGGGAGCTGTTTTTT,CASRGGQGETGELFF
few,TRBD1,TRBV5-3,17,TRBJ2-6,TGTGCCAGAAGCGAAAGGACAGGCCAGCGAGGGGCCAACGTCCTGACTTTC,CARSERTGQRGANVLTF
.,.,TRBV7-9,12,TRBJ1-4,TGTGCCAGCAGCTGGCAGGGTGAAAAACTGTTTTTT,CASSWQGEKLFF